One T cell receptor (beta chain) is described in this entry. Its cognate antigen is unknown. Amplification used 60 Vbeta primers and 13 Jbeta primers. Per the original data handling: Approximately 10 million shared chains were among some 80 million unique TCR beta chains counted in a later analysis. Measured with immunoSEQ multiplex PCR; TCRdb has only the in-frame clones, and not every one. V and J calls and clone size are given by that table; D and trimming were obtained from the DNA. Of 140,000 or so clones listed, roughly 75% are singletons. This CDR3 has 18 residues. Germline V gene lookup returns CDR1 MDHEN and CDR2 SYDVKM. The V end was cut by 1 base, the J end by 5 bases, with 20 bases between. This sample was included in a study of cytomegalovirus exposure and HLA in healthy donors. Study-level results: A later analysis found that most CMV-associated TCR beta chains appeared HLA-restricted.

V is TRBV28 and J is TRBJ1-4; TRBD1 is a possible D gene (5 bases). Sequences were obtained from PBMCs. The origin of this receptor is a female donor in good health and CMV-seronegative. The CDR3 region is CASSLSPWAGGENEKLFF. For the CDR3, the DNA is TGTGCCAGCAGTTTATCCCCTTGGGCCGGGGGGGAGAATGAAAAACTGTTTTTT.